Listed below are T cell receptor beta chains from one sample, sequenced in a study of vaccination and CD4 T cells after COVID-19. Antigens of these TCRs are unknown. MiXCR, run by TCRdb on the PCR reads, gives a single entry per CDR3 protein. In the table there are thousands of distinct CDR3 sequences, roughly two thirds of which are singletons. Specimen: CD4+ T cells from blood, cultured in vitro, collected before SARS-CoV-2 vaccination. The receptors were gathered from a human donor who had recovered from COVID-19. The conserved cysteine and the conserved F or W are not part of the CDR3 here. The D gene is left open where the match is weak.

d_gene	v_gene	len	j_gene	CDR3aa
.	TRBV7-2	13	TRBJ2-7	ASSPLGAGPYEQY
.	TRBV7-9	13	TRBJ1-5	ASSLGDTNYQPQH
.	TRBV10-3	11	TRBJ1-5	AISEWWGQPQH
TRBD1	TRBV15	14	TRBJ1-5	ATSRDAGRGSQPQH
.	TRBV12-3/TRBV12-4	13	TRBJ1-5	ASSLYRDSNQPQH
.	TRBV5-1	9	TRBJ2-3	ASRGTDTQY
.	TRBV20-1	13	TRBJ2-3	SASPGTQPLYTQY
.	TRBV5-1	14	TRBJ1-2	ASSLAGTSSFYGYT
TRBD2	TRBV15	18	TRBJ2-3	ATKAPTGLAGATITDTQY
TRBD1	TRBV20-1	14	TRBJ1-1	SARDLLRTGNTEAF
TRBD1	TRBV7-8	13	TRBJ1-4	ASSRQGVGNEKLF
TRBD2	TRBV7-9	12	TRBJ2-7	ASSFSGSSYEQY
.	TRBV19	11	TRBJ1-1	ASKTGANTEAF
TRBD1	TRBV20-1	12	TRBJ1-5	SAKPRQGQQPQH
.	TRBV9	11	TRBJ2-5	ASSVRGGETQY
TRBD1	TRBV20-1	13	TRBJ1-3	SAVTGTGFGNTIY
TRBD1	TRBV10-3	13	TRBJ1-1	ATHGQGNVGTEAF
.	TRBV24-1	14	TRBJ2-1	ATSEAGASSYNEQF
TRBD1	TRBV29-1	11	TRBJ1-1	SASRTGGAEAF
.	TRBV28	13	TRBJ2-3	ASWTPGEGSDTQY
.	TRBV20-1	11	TRBJ2-5	SARDWKRETQY
.	TRBV18	12	TRBJ2-5	ASSPQGSQETQY
.	TRBV28	12	TRBJ1-2	ASSPTGGGYGYT
.	TRBV27	12	TRBJ2-1	ASSPTTRVNEQF
TRBD2	TRBV2	13	TRBJ2-3	ASSEGAGGPDTQY
TRBD1	TRBV12-3/TRBV12-4	12	TRBJ1-5	ASRPGQGREPQH
.	TRBV20-1	12	TRBJ1-3	SARAPDFGNTIY
.	TRBV5-4	11	TRBJ1-1	ASSGKFPTEAF
TRBD1	TRBV20-1	12	TRBJ1-3	SAPDRGGGNTIY
TRBD1	TRBV20-1	13	TRBJ2-7	SARASLTGWYEQY
.	TRBV15	15	TRBJ1-1	ATSRDFMGEMNTEAF
TRBD2	TRBV15	15	TRBJ2-2	ATSREWASGRTGELF
TRBD2	TRBV6-2/TRBV6-3	13	TRBJ2-7	ASRPTSETSYEQY
.	TRBV5-4	10	TRBJ2-1	ASSTMGNEQF
.	TRBV20-1	11	TRBJ2-3	SARVPGTDTQY
.	TRBV2	13	TRBJ2-3	ASSGRDGFTDTQY
TRBD2	TRBV20-1	15	TRBJ2-5	SAKDRGLLAGGPSQY
TRBD2	TRBV6-2/TRBV6-3	18	TRBJ2-3	ASKGTPGLAGLDGTDTQY
.	TRBV20-1	11	TRBJ1-4	SARPGPGEKLF
TRBD1	TRBV7-8	14	TRBJ2-3	ASSPRTGIGTDTQY
.	TRBV7-2	13	TRBJ1-5	ASSSGQSINQPQH
.	TRBV7-8	14	TRBJ2-3	ASSSQTWGGTDTQY
.	TRBV10-3	14	TRBJ1-5	AISESLGRGDQPQH
TRBD2	TRBV6-5	13	TRBJ2-5	ASSYSASGIETQY
TRBD2	TRBV20-1	11	TRBJ2-1	SGTSGSNAEQF
.	TRBV19	12	TRBJ2-2	ASSIGGYTGELF
.	TRBV6-1	11	TRBJ1-2	ASSELARYGYT
.	TRBV2	12	TRBJ1-5	ASSVDRFNQPQH
.	TRBV30	11	TRBJ1-5	AWSPTGIQPQH
.	TRBV7-3	12	TRBJ2-3	ASSSTLSTDTQY
.	TRBV7-2	9	TRBJ2-7	ASSLEYDRY
.	TRBV28	14	TRBJ2-3	ASSPRPRRFSDTQY
.	TRBV5-1	14	TRBJ1-2	ASSSGRTRANYGYT
.	TRBV20-1	8	TRBJ2-3	SAIMDTQY
.	TRBV15	12	TRBJ1-6	ATSRTAENSPLH
TRBD2	TRBV18	12	TRBJ2-3	ASSPQRGSDTQY
.	TRBV7-9	12	TRBJ1-3	ASSAGASGNTIY
.	TRBV6-1	9	TRBJ1-2	ASSTKESYT
TRBD2	TRBV20-1	13	TRBJ2-7	SAYYSGRASNEQY
.	TRBV6-5	20	TRBJ2-2	ASSYSKGNRVGLASNTGELF